This is a list of T cell receptor beta chains from one sample in a study of T-cell reconstitution after alpha-beta-depleted transplantation in children. TCRdb independently ran MiXCR on the PCR reads; one entry per CDR3 protein. In the table there are about 980,000 distinct CDR3 sequences, around 30% of which are singletons. Sequenced here: PBMCs, mostly from graft donor cells, sampled 360 days after TCRalphabeta/CD19-depleted stem cell transplant. The receptors come from a boy in the first two years of life who had a stem cell transplant for SCID, so the T cells may come from the graft donor. Each CDR3 is given with its conserved first and last residue. A D gene is named only where the DNA matches it firmly. The size entry is marked missing in some rows and otherwise reads once, few, many or a size class.

d_call,v_call,clone_size,j_call,cdr3_aa,cdr3_nt
-,TRBV7-3,few,TRBJ2-2,CASRQPPGELFF,TGTGCCAGCAGGCAACCCCCCGGGGAGCTGTTTTTT
-,TRBV7-2,-,TRBJ1-1,CASSLWTSTEAFF,TGTGCCAGCAGCTTATGGACTAGCACTGAAGCTTTCTTT
TRBD1,TRBV28,-,TRBJ2-7,CASRRRTGVGEQYF,TGTGCCAGCAGACGAAGGACAGGGGTGGGCGAGCAGTACTTC
TRBD2,TRBV27,-,TRBJ2-7,CASSSTSGGPPTYEQYF,TGTGCCAGCAGTTCCACTAGCGGGGGGCCACCTACCTACGAGCAGTACTTC
-,TRBV5-1,-,TRBJ1-2,CASSPVVFANYGYTF,TGCGCCAGCAGCCCTGTCGTATTTGCTAACTATGGCTACACCTTC
-,TRBV5-5,-,TRBJ1-2,CASNLDSYGYTF,TGTGCCAGCAACCTAGACAGCTATGGCTACACCTTC
-,TRBV2,-,TRBJ2-3,CASRLADTQYF,TGTGCCAGCAGACTTGCAGATACGCAGTATTTT
-,TRBV5-1,few,TRBJ1-1,CASSSNRAQNTEAFF,TGCGCCAGCAGCTCCAACAGGGCCCAGAACACTGAAGCTTTCTTT
-,TRBV5-1,few,TRBJ2-7,CASSLLEQPYEQYF,TGCGCCAGCAGCTTGTTAGAACAGCCCTACGAGCAGTACTTC
TRBD1,TRBV4-1,few,TRBJ2-3,CASSQRDRGTGPTDTQYF,TGCGCCAGCAGTCAAAGGGATAGAGGGACAGGGCCCACAGATACGCAGTATTTT
-,TRBV6-1,-,TRBJ1-2,CASSVMEGPYGYTF,TGTGCCAGCAGTGTTATGGAGGGGCCCTATGGCTACACCTTC
TRBD1,TRBV20-1,few,TRBJ2-7,CSARGQGLGYEQYF,TGCAGTGCTAGAGGACAGGGTTTGGGCTACGAGCAGTACTTC
-,TRBV20-1,-,TRBJ2-1,CSPGAFNEQFF,TGCAGCCCGGGGGCCTTTAATGAGCAGTTCTTC
TRBD2,TRBV12-3/TRBV12-4,many,TRBJ2-7,CASSLGGGGYEQYF,TGTGCCAGCAGTTTAGGCGGGGGGGGCTACGAGCAGTACTTC
-,TRBV15,-,TRBJ2-7,CATSRRAGEGAYEQYF,TGTGCCACCAGCAGACGGGCAGGGGAAGGGGCCTACGAGCAGTACTTC
-,TRBV27,-,TRBJ2-7,CASSPSRADEQYF,TGTGCCAGCAGTCCCTCCCGGGCGGACGAGCAGTACTTC
TRBD1,TRBV2,-,TRBJ2-1,CASSLPIPTGGNEQFF,TGTGCCAGCAGTCTCCCAATCCCGACAGGGGGCAATGAGCAGTTCTTC
TRBD1,TRBV18,-,TRBJ2-7,CASSSTGGVLRSSYEQYF,TGTGCCAGCTCATCGACAGGGGGTGTGCTTCGGAGCTCCTACGAGCAGTACTTC
-,TRBV5-1,-,TRBJ2-3,CASSLIRRGGTDTQYF,TGCGCCAGCAGCTTAATCCGCAGGGGGGGCACAGATACGCAGTATTTT
TRBD1,TRBV5-1,few,TRBJ2-1,CASSRMDRGLDEQFF,TGCGCCAGCAGCAGAATGGACAGGGGGCTAGATGAGCAGTTCTTC
-,TRBV4-2,-,TRBJ1-2,CASSPRTDNYGYTF,TGTGCCAGCAGCCCTAGGACGGATAACTATGGCTACACCTTC
TRBD2,TRBV13,few,TRBJ2-2,CASSPVSGGTNTGELFF,TGTGCCAGCAGCCCTGTTAGCGGGGGAACGAACACCGGGGAGCTGTTTTTT
-,TRBV3-1,-,TRBJ2-4,CASSPFFPAKNIQYF,TGTGCCAGCAGCCCTTTTTTCCCAGCCAAAAACATTCAGTACTTC
TRBD1,TRBV7-2,few,TRBJ2-7,CASSLARTGVSEQYF,TGTGCCAGCAGCCTAGCCCGGACAGGGGTGAGCGAGCAGTACTTC
TRBD1,TRBV27,few,TRBJ1-5,CASSPRQGTQPQHF,TGTGCCAGCAGTCCGCGACAGGGAACTCAGCCCCAGCATTTT
-,TRBV19,few,TRBJ2-3,CASSADAGIFSSDTQYF,TGTGCCAGTAGTGCGGATGCGGGGATCTTTTCGTCAGATACGCAGTATTTT
-,TRBV19,-,TRBJ1-1,CASSMTGGTGTEAFF,TGTGCCAGTAGTATGACTGGGGGAACGGGCACTGAAGCTTTCTTT
-,TRBV6-2/TRBV6-3,-,TRBJ2-2,CASTRGTPGELFF,TGTGCCAGCACACGCGGTACCCCCGGGGAGCTGTTTTTT
-,TRBV7-2,-,TRBJ2-7,CASSSFHEQYF,TGTGCCAGCAGCTCATTCCACGAGCAGTACTTC
-,TRBV29-1,-,TRBJ2-7,CSVLRPDYEQYF,TGCAGCGTCCTAAGGCCCGACTACGAGCAGTACTTC
-,TRBV12-5,-,TRBJ2-7,CASEEASSYEQYF,TGTGCTAGTGAGGAGGCGAGCTCCTACGAGCAGTACTTC
TRBD1,TRBV4-1,-,TRBJ2-7,CASSQGVDRAYEQYF,TGCGCCAGCAGCCAAGGGGTGGACAGGGCCTACGAGCAGTACTTC
-,TRBV2,-,TRBJ2-5,CASGTRGETQYF,TGTGCCAGCGGAACTAGAGGAGAGACCCAGTACTTC
-,TRBV5-5,-,TRBJ2-3,CASSFGRDPDTQYF,TGTGCCAGCAGCTTCGGCAGGGACCCAGATACGCAGTATTTT
-,TRBV9,-,TRBJ1-6,CASSSRTEVNSPLHF,TGTGCCAGCAGCTCCCGGACAGAGGTTAATTCACCCCTCCACTTT
-,TRBV12-3/TRBV12-4,few,TRBJ2-7,CASSYGTPLEQYF,TGTGCCAGCAGTTATGGGACACCCTTGGAACAGTACTTC
TRBD1,TRBV14,once,TRBJ2-7,CASSRRTGGKSGSYEQYF,TGTGCCAGCAGCCGAAGGACAGGGGGCAAATCTGGCTCCTACGAGCAGTACTTC
-,TRBV6-5,-,TRBJ2-2,CASSYEVGQHTGELFF,TGTGCCAGCAGCTACGAAGTAGGACAGCACACCGGGGAGCTGTTTTTT
TRBD2,TRBV5-1,-,TRBJ2-1,CASSLAWDYIYNEQFF,TGCGCCAGCAGCTTGGCATGGGACTATATTTACAATGAGCAGTTCTTC